This T cell receptor (beta chain) was obtained from a study of blood T cell repertoires in COVID-19. Overall study context: Material from acute and convalescent COVID-19 was sourced from the United States, Italy and Spain.

Germline-derived CDR1 and CDR2 are SGHTA and FQGTGA. V lost 4 bases, J lost 5 bases, and 11 bases lay in between. The CDR3 extends over 13 amino acids. Some clones are missing from TCRdb's copy, which holds only in-frame ones; the method was immunoSEQ multiplex PCR. This table has around 210,000 clones, roughly 85% appearing once. A Seattle source enrolled patients during active infection and followed them longitudinally. This chain joins TRBV7-3 and TRBJ2-5, with D possibly TRBD1 on 5 matching bases. The source material was peripheral blood. This clonotype originated in a man aged 50-60 years with COVID-19, enrolled during active disease. Here the CDR3 DNA reads TGTGCCAGCAGCTCTGGAAAGGGGGAGACCCAGTACTTC. Translated: CASSSGKGETQYF.